The TCR beta chain described here comes from a study of shared clonotypes between healthy human individuals. Those who donated, Caucasian adults without exception, all lived in Nashville, Tennessee. DNA input for the unsorted PBMC replicate PCRs was about 300 ng, 25,000 to 30,000 T cell genomes. The method was immunoSEQ multiplex PCR; TCRdb's version includes in-frame clones alone and lacks a portion of them. Here the sample spans about 480,000 clones, 79% being singletons. The TCR was taken from a woman in her thirties or forties in good health. Some clones in this sample may be carry-over from other donors' samples. The sample comprised PBMCs.

CDR3 DNA sequence: TGTGCCAGCAGTTCGCGGACTAGCGGGAGGGCCTCCTACAATGAGCAGTTCTTC. Its protein is CASSSRTSGRASYNEQFF. The chain combines TRBV27 with TRBJ2-1; 15 bases are shared with TRBD2. CDR1 is MNHEY, CDR2 SMNVEV, per germline (reference sequence). After removal of 4 bases from V and 0 bases from J, the junction contained 4 bases not matched to a gene. This CDR3 contains 18 residues.